This T cell receptor beta chain appears in the sequencing data of a study of blood T cell repertoires in COVID-19. Germline CDR1 and CDR2: LNHDA and SQIVND (reference sequence). V gave up 3 bases and J gave up 7 bases; unmatched junction bases: 8. There are 14 residues in the CDR3. Seattle enrolled patients during active infection and tracked them longitudinally. This table comes from immunoSEQ multiplex PCR, and its TCRdb copy is limited to in-frame clones, with some not included. The sample lists a few hundred thousand clones; about 88% were seen once. This sequence originates from a woman in her sixties with COVID-19, enrolled during active disease. V usage is TRBV19 and J usage is TRBJ2-7; 8 bases line up with TRBD1. Sequenced input: peripheral blood. The CDR3: CASSIWQGAPEQYF. CDR3 in DNA: TGTGCCAGTAGTATCTGGCAGGGGGCGCCTGAGCAGTACTTC. Combining the CDR3 with reference TRBV19 and TRBJ2-7 gives the whole variable domain DGGITQSPKYLFRKEGQNVTLSCEQNLNHDAMYWYRQDPGQGLRLIYYSQIVNDFQKGDIAEGYSVSREKKESFPLTVTSAQKNPTAFYLCASSIWQGAPEQYFGPGTRLTVT.